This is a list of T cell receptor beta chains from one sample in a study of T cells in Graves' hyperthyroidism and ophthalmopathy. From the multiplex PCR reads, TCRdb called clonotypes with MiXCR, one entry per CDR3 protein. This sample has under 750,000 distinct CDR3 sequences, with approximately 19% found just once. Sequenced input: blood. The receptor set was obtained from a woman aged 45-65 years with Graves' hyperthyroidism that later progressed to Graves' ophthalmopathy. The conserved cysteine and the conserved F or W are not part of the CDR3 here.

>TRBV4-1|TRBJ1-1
ASSQLLTGTEAF
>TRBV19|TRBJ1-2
ASTEDRATYGYT
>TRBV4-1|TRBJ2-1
ASSRYLLAGGTNEQF
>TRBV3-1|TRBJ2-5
ASSHRISGYARDTQY
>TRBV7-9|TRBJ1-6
ASSFGRESSSPLH
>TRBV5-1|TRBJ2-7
ASSLGPTGTSGGRYEQY
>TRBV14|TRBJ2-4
ASSQPDRANIQY
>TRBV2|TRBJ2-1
ASTVTSILEQF
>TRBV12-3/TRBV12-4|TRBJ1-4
ASSRGGGVDSNEKLF
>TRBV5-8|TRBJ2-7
ASTSRGSDEQY